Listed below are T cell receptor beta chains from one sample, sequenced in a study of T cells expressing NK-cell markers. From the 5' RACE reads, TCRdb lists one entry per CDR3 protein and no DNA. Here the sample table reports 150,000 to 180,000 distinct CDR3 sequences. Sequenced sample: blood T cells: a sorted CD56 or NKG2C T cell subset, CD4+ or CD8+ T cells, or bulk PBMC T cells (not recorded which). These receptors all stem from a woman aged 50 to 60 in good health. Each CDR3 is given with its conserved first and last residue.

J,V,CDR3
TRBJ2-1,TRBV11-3,CASTQRDSHNEQFF
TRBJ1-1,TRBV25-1,CASRLADREAFF
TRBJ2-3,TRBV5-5,CASSQSVGLADTQYF
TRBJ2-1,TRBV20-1,CSARDRERGGEQFF
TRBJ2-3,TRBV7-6,CASSPGHSLNTDTQYF
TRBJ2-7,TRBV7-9,CASSPRVAEFYEQYF
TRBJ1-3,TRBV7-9,CASSFGQDGNTIYF
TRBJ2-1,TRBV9,CASSDDLSEQFF
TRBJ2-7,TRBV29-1,CSVELTSGSSYEQYF
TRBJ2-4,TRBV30,CAWGLAKNIQYF
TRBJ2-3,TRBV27,CASSAGGWADTQYF
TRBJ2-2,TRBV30,CAWSWRGGATGELFF
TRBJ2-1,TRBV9,CASSVSSPGDEQFF
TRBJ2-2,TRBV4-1,CASSQETASFYTGELFF
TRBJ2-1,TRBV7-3,CASSPQGAINEQFF
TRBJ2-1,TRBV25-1,CASTGRTGLNEQFF
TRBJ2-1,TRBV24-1,CATGGTRSSYNEQFF
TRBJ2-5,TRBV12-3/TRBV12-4,CASSFGDETQYF
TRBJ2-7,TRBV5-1,CASSLPSGTYEQYF
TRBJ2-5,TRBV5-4,CASSPTSGRKETQYF
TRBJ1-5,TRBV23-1,CATVYDQPQHF
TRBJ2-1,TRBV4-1,CASSQVARDLNEQFF
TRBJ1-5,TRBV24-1,CATSDSLDPGPKGSQPQHF
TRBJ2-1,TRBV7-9,CASSRLTGWNEQFF
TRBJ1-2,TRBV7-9,CASSPGYSNYGYTF
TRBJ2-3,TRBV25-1,CASSESIRRAEDTQYF
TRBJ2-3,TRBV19,CASSGRALDTQYF
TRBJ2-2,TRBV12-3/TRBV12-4,CASGLAGDTGELFF
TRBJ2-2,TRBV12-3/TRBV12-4,CASRLAGGLEGGELFF
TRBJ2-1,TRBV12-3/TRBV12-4,CASTFQREVGNEQFF
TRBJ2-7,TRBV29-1,CSVEVPRGGVAYEQYF
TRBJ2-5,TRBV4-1,CASSQRRVGQETQYF
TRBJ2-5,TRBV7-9,CASTRITSGVEETQYF
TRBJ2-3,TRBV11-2,CASSFPGTITDTQYF
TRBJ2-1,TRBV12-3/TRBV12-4,CASSRAGGYNEQFF
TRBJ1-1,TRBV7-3,CASSLTGMNTEAFF
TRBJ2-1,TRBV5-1,CASSLALAGVFNEQFF
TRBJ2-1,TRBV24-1,CATTTPWGDSYNEQFF
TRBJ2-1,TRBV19,CASSILAAEQFF
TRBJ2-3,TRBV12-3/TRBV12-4,CATREFSTDTQYF
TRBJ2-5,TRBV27,CASSLTWPETQYF
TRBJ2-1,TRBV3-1,CASSQLSGSAYNEQFF
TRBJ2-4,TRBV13,CASSPGQGTKNIQYF
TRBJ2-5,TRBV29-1,CSVEVDRQETQYF
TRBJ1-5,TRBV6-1,CASTPTGGYSNQPQHF